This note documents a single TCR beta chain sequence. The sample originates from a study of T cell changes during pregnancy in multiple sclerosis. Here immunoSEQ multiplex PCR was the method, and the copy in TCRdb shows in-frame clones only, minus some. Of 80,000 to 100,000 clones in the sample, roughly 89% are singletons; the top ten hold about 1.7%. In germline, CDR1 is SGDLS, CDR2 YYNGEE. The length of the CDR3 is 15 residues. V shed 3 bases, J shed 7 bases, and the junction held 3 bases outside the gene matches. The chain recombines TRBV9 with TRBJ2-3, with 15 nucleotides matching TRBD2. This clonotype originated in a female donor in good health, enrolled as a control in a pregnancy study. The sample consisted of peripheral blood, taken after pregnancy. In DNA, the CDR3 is TGTGCCAGCAGCGCCGGGACTAGCGGGGGGAATACGCAGTATTTT. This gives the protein CASSAGTSGGNTQYF.